This TCR beta chain was captured in a study of control samples from healthy donors and cancer patients. The CDR3 spans 14 residues. The V gene end was trimmed by 5 bases and the J gene end by 3 bases; junction bases not matched to a gene: 5. CDR1 and CDR2 (germline): SGHDT, YYEEEE. Clones were read by immunoSEQ multiplex PCR, and TCRdb kept only the in-frame ones, dropping some. The data hold about 90,000 clones, with more than 80% observed a single time. The chain uses TRBV5-6 and TRBJ2-7; TRBD1 agrees at 10 bases. The clonotype comes from a woman aged 25 to 39 in good health. The sequencing sample was made of blood. The CDR3 loop is CASRIRDRGYEQYF. The CDR3 nucleotides read TGTGCCAGCAGGATCCGGGACAGGGGCTACGAGCAGTACTTC. The entire variable domain, with the rest obtained from reference TRBV5-6 and TRBJ2-7, is as follows: DAGVTQSPTHLIKTRGQQVTLRCSPKSGHDTVSWYQQALGQGPQFIFQYYEEEERQRGNFPDRFSGHQFPNYSSELNVNALLLGDSALYLCASRIRDRGYEQYFGPGTRLTVT.